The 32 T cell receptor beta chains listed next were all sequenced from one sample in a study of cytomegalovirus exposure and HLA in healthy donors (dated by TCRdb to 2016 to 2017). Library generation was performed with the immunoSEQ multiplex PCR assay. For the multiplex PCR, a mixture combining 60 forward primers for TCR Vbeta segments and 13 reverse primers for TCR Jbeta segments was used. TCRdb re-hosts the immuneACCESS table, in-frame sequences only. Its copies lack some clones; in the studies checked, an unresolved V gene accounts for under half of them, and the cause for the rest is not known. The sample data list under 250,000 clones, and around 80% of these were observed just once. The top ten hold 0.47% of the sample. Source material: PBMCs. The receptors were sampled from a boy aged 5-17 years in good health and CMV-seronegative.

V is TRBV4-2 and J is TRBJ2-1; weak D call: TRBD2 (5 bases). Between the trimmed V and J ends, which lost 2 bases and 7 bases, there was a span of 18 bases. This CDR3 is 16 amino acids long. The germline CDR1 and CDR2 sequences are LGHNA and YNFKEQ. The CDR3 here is CASSQPARGPRNEQFF. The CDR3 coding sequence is TGTGCCAGCAGCCAACCAGCAAGAGGGCCGCGAAATGAGCAGTTCTTC.

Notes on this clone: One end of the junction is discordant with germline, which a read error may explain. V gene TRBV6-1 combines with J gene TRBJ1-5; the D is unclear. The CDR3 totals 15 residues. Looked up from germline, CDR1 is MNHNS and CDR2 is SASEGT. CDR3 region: CASSEVPTTNQPQHF. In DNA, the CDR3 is TGTGCCAGCAGCGAAGTCCCGACGACTAATCAGCCCCAGCATTTT.

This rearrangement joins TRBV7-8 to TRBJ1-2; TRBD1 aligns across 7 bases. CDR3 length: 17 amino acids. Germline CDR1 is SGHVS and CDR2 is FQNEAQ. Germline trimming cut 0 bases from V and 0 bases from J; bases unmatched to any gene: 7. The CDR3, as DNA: TGTGCCAGCAGCTTAGCCGGGATGACAGGGCCTAACTATGGCTACACCTTC. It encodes CASSLAGMTGPNYGYTF.

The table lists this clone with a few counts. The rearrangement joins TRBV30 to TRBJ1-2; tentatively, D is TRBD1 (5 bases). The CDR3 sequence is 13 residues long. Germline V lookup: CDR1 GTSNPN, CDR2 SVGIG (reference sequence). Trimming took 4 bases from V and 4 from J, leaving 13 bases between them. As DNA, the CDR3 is TGTGCCTGGACCCCGGGCAGGGTCTATGGCTACACCTTC. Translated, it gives CAWTPGRVYGYTF.

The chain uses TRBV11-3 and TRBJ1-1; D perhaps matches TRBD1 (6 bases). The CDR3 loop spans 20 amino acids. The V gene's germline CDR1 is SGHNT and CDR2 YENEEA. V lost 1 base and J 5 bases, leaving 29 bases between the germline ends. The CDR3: CASSLGLPYRVEWRWTEAFF. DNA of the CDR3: TGTGCCAGCAGCTTAGGACTACCTTACAGGGTAGAGTGGAGGTGGACTGAAGCTTTCTTT.

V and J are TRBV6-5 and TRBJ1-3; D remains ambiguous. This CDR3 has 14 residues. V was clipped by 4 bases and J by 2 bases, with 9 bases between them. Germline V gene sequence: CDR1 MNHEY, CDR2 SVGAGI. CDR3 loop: CASSSPGTGNTIYF. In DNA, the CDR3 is TGTGCCAGCAGTTCACCCGGGACTGGAAACACCATATATTTT.

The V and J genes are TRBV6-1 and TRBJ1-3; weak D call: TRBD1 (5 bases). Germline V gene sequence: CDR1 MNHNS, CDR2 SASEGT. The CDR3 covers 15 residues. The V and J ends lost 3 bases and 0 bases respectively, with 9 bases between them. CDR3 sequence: CASSDRGSSGNTIYF. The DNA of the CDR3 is TGTGCCAGCAGTGATCGGGGGAGCTCTGGAAACACCATATATTTT.

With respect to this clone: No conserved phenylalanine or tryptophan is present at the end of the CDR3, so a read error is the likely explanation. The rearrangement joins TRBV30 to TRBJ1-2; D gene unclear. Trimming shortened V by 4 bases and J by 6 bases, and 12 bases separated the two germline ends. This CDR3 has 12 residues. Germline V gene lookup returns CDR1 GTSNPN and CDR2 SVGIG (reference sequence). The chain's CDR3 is CAWTSRRHGYTL. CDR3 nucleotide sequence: TGTGCCTGGACCTCAAGGAGGCATGGCTACACCCTC.

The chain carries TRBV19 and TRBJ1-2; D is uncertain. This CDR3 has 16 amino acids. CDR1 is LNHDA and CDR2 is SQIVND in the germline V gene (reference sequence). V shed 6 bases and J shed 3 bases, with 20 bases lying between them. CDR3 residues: CASSAQKMGRYYGYTF. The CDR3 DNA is TGTGCCAGTAGCGCCCAGAAGATGGGCAGATACTATGGCTACACCTTC. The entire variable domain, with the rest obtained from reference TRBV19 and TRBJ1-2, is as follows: DGGITQSPKYLFRKEGQNVTLSCEQNLNHDAMYWYRQDPGQGLRLIYYSQIVNDFQKGDIAEGYSVSREKKESFPLTVTSAQKNPTAFYLCASSAQKMGRYYGYTFGSGTRLTVV.

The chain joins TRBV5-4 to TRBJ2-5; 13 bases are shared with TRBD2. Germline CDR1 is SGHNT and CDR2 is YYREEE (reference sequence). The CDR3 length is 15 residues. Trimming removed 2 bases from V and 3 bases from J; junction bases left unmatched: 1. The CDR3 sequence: CASSFGLAGEETQYF. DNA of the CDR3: TGTGCCAGCAGCTTTGGACTAGCGGGAGAAGAGACCCAGTACTTC.

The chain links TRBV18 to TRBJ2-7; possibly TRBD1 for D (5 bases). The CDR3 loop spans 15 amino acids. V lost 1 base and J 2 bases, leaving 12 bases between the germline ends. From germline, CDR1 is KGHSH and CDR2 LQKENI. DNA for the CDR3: TGTGCCAGCTCACCACGTCCAGGGCAAACCTACGAGCAGTACTTC. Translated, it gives CASSPRPGQTYEQYF.

CDR3 in amino acids: CASSLGGRDYGYTF. DNA for the CDR3: TGTGCCAGCAGCTTAGGTGGCAGGGACTATGGCTACACCTTC. The chain combines TRBV11-3 with TRBJ1-2; tentatively, D is TRBD1 (5 bases). With 1 base removed from V and 3 bases from J, the gap between germline ends came to 9 bases. Germline values: CDR1 SGHNT, CDR2 YENEEA. CDR3 length: 14 amino acids. The full variable domain, with the rest looked up from reference TRBV11-3 and TRBJ1-2, is EAGVVQSPRYKIIEKKQPVAFWCNPISGHNTLYWYLQNLGQGPELLIRYENEEAVDDSQLPKDRFSAERLKGVDSTLKIQPAELGDSAVYLCASSLGGRDYGYTFGSGTRLTVV.

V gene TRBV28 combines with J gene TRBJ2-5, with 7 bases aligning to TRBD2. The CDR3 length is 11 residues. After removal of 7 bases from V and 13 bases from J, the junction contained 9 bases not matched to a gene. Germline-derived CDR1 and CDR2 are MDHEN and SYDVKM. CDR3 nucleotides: TGTGCCAGCAAGGGAGGGAGAGCCGGGTACTTC. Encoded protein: CASKGGRAGYF.

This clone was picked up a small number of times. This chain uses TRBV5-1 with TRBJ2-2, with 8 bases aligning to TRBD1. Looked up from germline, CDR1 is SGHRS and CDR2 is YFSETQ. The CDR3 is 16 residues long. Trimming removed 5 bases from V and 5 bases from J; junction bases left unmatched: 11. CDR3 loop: CASRTGTGGPTGELFF. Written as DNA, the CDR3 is TGCGCCAGCAGAACCGGGACAGGTGGCCCAACCGGGGAGCTGTTTTTT. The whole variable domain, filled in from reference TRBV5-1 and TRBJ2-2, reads KAGVTQTPRYLIKTRGQQVTLSCSPISGHRSVSWYQQTPGQGLQFLFEYFSETQRNKGNFPGRFSGRQFSNSRSEMNVSTLELGDSALYLCASRTGTGGPTGELFFGEGSRLTVL.

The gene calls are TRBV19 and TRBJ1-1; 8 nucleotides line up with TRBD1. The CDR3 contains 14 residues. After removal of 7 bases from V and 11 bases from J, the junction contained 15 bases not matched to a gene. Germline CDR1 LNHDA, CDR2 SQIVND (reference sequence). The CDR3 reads CASTRTGRKPEAFF. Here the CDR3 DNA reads TGTGCCAGTACCAGGACAGGGAGGAAACCCGAGGCTTTCTTT.

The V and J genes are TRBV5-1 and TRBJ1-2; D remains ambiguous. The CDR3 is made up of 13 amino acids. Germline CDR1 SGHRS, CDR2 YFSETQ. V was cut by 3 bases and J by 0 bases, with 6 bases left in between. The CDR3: CASSSPPNYGYTF. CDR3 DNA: TGCGCCAGCAGCTCCCCTCCTAACTATGGCTACACCTTC. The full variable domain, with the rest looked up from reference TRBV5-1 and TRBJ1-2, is KAGVTQTPRYLIKTRGQQVTLSCSPISGHRSVSWYQQTPGQGLQFLFEYFSETQRNKGNFPGRFSGRQFSNSRSEMNVSTLELGDSALYLCASSSPPNYGYTFGSGTRLTVV.

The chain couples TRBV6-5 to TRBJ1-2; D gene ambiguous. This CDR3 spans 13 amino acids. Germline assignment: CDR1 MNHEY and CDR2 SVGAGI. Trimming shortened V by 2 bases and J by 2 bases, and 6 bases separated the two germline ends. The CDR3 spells CASSYGTNYGYTF. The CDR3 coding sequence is TGTGCCAGCAGTTACGGCACGAACTATGGCTACACCTTC.

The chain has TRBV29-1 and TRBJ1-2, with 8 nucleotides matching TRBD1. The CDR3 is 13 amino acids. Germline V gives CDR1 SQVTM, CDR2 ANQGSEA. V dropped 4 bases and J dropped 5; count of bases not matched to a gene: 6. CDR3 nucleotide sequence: TGCAGCGTTGGGACAGGGACTACTTATGGCTACACCTTC. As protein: CSVGTGTTYGYTF.

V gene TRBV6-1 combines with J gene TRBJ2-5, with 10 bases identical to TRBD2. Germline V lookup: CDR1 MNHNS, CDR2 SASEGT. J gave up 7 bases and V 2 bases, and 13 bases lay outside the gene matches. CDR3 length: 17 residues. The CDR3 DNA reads TGTGCCAGCAGTGAAAACCTTCGGGGACTAGCGACGGTGACCCAGTACTTC. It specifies CASSENLRGLATVTQYF.

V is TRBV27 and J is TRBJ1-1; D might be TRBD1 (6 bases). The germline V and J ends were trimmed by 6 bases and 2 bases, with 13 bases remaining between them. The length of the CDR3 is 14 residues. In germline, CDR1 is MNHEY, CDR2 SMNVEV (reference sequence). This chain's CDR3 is CASREDSFNTEAFF. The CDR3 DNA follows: TGTGCCAGCAGGGAGGACAGTTTCAACACTGAAGCTTTCTTT.

This chain's CDR3 is CASSKVRPGSYEQYF. The CDR3 nucleotides are TGTGCCAGCAGCAAAGTTCGTCCCGGGAGCTACGAGCAGTACTTC. The J gene is TRBJ2-7, the V gene TRBV21-1; the table calls TRBD2, which could not be checked here. TRBV21-1 is described as a pseudogene. The length of the CDR3 is 15 residues.

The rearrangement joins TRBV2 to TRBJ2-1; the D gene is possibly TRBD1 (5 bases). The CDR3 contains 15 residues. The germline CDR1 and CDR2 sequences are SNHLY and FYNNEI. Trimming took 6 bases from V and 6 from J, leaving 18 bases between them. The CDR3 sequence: CASSRQTTPGNEQFF. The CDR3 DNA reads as TGTGCCAGCAGCCGACAGACAACTCCTGGCAATGAGCAGTTCTTC.

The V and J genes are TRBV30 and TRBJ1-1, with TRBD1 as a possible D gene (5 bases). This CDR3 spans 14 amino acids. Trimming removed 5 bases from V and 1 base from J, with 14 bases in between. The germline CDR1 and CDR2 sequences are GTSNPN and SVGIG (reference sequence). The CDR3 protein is CAWSTDGKNTEAFF. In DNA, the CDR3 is TGTGCCTGGTCGACAGACGGAAAGAACACTGAAGCTTTCTTT. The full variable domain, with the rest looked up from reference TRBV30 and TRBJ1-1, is SQTIHQWPATLVQPVGSPLSLECTVEGTSNPNLYWYRQAAGRGLQLLFYSVGIGQISSEVPQNLSASRPQDRQFILSSKKLLLSDSGFYLCAWSTDGKNTEAFFGQGTRLTVV.

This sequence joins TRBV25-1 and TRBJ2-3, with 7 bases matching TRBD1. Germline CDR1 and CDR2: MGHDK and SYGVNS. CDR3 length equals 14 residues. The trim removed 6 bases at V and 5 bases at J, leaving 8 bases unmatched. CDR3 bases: TGTGCCAGCAGCGTTCACAGGGGCGGAGATACGCAGTATTTT. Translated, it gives CASSVHRGGDTQYF.

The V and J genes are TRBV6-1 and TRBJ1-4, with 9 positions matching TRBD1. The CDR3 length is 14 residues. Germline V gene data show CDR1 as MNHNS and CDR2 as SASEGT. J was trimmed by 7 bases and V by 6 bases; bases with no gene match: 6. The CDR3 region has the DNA TGTGCCAGCAGACCGACAGGGGGAGTTGAAAAACTGTTTTTT. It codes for CASRPTGGVEKLFF.

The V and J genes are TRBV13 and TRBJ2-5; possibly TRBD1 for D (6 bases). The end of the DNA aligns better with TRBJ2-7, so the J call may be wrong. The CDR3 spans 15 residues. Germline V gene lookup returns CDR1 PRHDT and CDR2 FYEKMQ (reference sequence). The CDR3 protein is CASRNLQGQVYEQYF. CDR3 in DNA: TGTGCCAGCAGAAACTTACAGGGTCAGGTATACGAGCAGTACTTC.

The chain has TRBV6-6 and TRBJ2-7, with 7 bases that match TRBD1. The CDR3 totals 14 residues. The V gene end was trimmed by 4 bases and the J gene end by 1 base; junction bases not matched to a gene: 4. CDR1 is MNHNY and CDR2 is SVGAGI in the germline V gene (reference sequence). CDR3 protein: CASSSPGQSYEQYF. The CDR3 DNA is TGTGCCAGCAGTTCCCCGGGACAGTCCTACGAGCAGTACTTC.

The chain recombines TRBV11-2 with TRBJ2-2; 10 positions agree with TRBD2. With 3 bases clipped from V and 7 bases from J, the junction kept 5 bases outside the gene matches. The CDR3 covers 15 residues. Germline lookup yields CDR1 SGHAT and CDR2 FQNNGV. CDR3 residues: CASSLRGLAFGELFF. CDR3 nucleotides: TGTGCCAGCAGCTTGAGGGGACTAGCGTTCGGGGAGCTGTTTTTT.

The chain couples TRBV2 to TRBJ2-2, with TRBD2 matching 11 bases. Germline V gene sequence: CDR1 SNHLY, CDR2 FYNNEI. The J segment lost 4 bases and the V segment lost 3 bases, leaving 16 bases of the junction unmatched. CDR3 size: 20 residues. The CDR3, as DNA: TGTGCCAGCAGTGAGGTTCCCGTGGCTAGCGGGAGGATGAGCACCGGGGAGCTGTTTTTT. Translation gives CASSEVPVASGRMSTGELFF.

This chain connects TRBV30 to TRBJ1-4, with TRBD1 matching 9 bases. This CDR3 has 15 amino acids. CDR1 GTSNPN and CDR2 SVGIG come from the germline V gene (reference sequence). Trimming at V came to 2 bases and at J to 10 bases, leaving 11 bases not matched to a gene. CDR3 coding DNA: TGTGCCTGGAGTTACGGGACAGGGCCTGGCGGAAAACTGTTTTTT. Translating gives CAWSYGTGPGGKLFF.

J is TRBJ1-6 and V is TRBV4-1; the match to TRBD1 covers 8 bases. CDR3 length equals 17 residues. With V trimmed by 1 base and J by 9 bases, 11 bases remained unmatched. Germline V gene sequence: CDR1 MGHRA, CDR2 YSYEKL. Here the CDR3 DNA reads TGCGCCAGCAGCCAAGTACAGGGGGGGTTCAGGGCTTCACCCCTCCACTTT. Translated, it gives CASSQVQGGFRASPLHF.

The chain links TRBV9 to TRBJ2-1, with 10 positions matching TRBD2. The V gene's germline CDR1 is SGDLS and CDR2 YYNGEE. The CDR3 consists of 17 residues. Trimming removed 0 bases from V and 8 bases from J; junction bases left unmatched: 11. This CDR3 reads CASSVEAGAGGEYEQFF. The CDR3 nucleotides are TGTGCCAGCAGCGTAGAAGCGGGAGCGGGGGGGGAATATGAGCAGTTCTTC.